Included here is one TCR beta chain sequence, with context. Its antigen is as yet unknown. The V gene lost 6 bases and the J gene lost 4 bases, with 16 bases spanning the gap. The CDR3 totals 14 residues. Per the germline V gene, CDR1 is SQVTM and CDR2 is ANQGSEA. This specimen belongs to a study of cytomegalovirus exposure and HLA in healthy donors. Study details: Among the 300 to 500 donors who were genotyped, 81% fell in the genetic ancestry cluster that is associated with self-reported Caucasian donors.

Findings and caveats of the study: Productive status was seen about 87% or about 30% of the time for most TCR beta V segments in an earlier analysis. Sequencing had likely introduced a cluster of highly shared sequence variants as an artifact. In a later analysis, a missense DCLRE1C variant was linked to TCR beta V- and J-gene trimming.

13 Jbeta primers and 60 Vbeta primers were used for the PCR. The method was immunoSEQ multiplex PCR; TCRdb's version includes in-frame clones alone and lacks a portion of them. The table includes around 150,000 clones, more than 70% detected once. This clonotype was sampled from a woman aged 40 to 55 in good health and CMV-seropositive. Sequencing was carried out using PBMCs. The J gene is TRBJ1-5, the V gene TRBV29-1; the D gene is possibly TRBD1 (5 bases). The CDR3 DNA is TGCAGCGTCACGCGGGGGGATGGGAATCAGCCCCAGCATTTT. Translating gives CSVTRGDGNQPQHF.